This T cell receptor beta chain was captured in a study of blood T cell repertoires in COVID-19. Overall study context: COVID-19 samples from acute and convalescent phases originated in the United States, Italy and Spain. PBMCs, B-cell-depleted T cells, or T cells provided the cDNA or gDNA that made up the material.

Per the original methods: Reference gene primer amplification in the assay estimated nucleated cell counts. The protocol was immunoSEQ multiplex PCR, while the TCRdb copy is restricted to in-frame clones and leaves out a portion. Clonal size and the V and J genes are those of that table, whereas D and trimming came from the DNA. The sample yields about 240,000 clones, roughly 83% seen once. The length of the CDR3 is 16 residues. V gave up 7 bases and J gave up 0 bases; unmatched junction bases: 7. CDR1 and CDR2 from the germline V gene are SNHLY and FYNNEI. The sequence was collected from a woman of 80 years or more with acute or convalescent COVID-19. Sequenced input: peripheral blood. The J gene is TRBJ1-4, the V gene TRBV2, with 8 bases aligning to TRBD1. CDR3 region: CASIRQGLATNEKLFF. The CDR3 nucleotides are TGTGCCAGCATTCGACAGGGGTTGGCAACTAATGAAAAACTGTTTTTT. The full variable domain, its missing parts supplied by reference TRBV2 and TRBJ1-4, is EPEVTQTPSHQVTQMGQEVILRCVPISNHLYFYWYRQILGQKVEFLVSFYNNEISEKSEIFDDQFSVERPDGSNFTLKIRSTKLEDSAMYFCASIRQGLATNEKLFFGSGTQLSVL.